Included here is one T cell receptor beta chain sequence, with context. This sample includes further DNA sequences coding for the same CDR3. Produced via immunoSEQ multiplex PCR; TCRdb's table is partial and in-frame only. Of 110,000 to 150,000 clones listed, almost 80% are singletons. Germline V gives CDR1 KGHSH, CDR2 LQKENI. CDR3 length: 15 amino acids. Deletions cut 6 bases from V and 0 bases from J, with 12 bases between. The data belong to a study of blood T cell repertoires in COVID-19. Study as a whole: Both acute and convalescent COVID-19 samples were obtained from the United States, Italy and Spain.

Sequencing used peripheral blood. The sequence came from a man over 45 with active or convalescent COVID-19. The V call is TRBV18, the J call TRBJ1-3; the D gene is possibly TRBD1 (5 bases). CDR3 nucleotide sequence: TGTGCCAGCTCCCCCGCGGGGGGCTCTGGAAACACCATATATTTT. Its translation is CASSPAGGSGNTIYF.